The clone carrying this TCR beta chain was observed a handful of times. The antigen is not known. The sample originates from a study of blood T cells in healthy people across ages. Study-wide results and caveats: Unsorted PBMC input precluded a conclusive naive versus antigen-experienced comparison. Among long-lived donors, naive CD4+ cells were more numerous and diversity higher than in aged donors. TCR beta diversity was tightly associated with the proportion of naive T cells.

A J-beta primer mix and a sample-barcoded 5' primer were used in a second PCR of roughly 6 to 12 cycles. TCRdb used MiXCR to reprocess the 5' RACE reads, holding one entry per CDR3 protein. The sample contains about 1.8 million distinct CDR3 sequences, about 50% of which appear only once. V lost 1 base and J 7 bases, leaving 24 bases between the germline ends. This CDR3 is 17 amino acids long. Per the germline V gene, CDR1 is SGHKS and CDR2 is YYEKEE (reference sequence). The sequenced sample was blood. The clonotype comes from a woman between 35 and 50 years old in good health. V and J are TRBV5-5 and TRBJ2-7; D may match TRBD1 or TRBD2 (6 bases each). The CDR3 loop reads CASSLRLDSLKGGEQYF. DNA of the CDR3: TGTGCCAGCAGCTTGCGGCTGGACAGCCTTAAGGGGGGAGAGCAGTACTTC.